Shown below are 25 T cell receptor beta chains from a single sample sequenced in a study of OX40 agonist ivuxolimab in advanced cancers. TCRdb keeps only in-frame clones here, not all; method: immunoSEQ multiplex PCR. The sample carries about 60,000 clones, about nine tenths recorded once. The sequences come from CD4+ or CD8+ T cells sorted from blood, collected in a trial of the OX40 agonist ivuxolimab. The source is an adult with an advanced solid tumor such as melanoma, head and neck, liver or kidney cancer.

The chain joins TRBV5-8 to TRBJ1-4, with 8 bases fitting TRBD1. The CDR3 length is 15 residues. Germline-derived CDR1 and CDR2 are SGHTS and YDEGEE. Trimming removed 4 bases from V and 4 bases from J; junction bases left unmatched: 6. CDR3 coding DNA: TGTGCCAGCAGCCTTGGACAGGGCCATAATGAAAAACTGTTTTTT. As protein: CASSLGQGHNEKLFF.

The sample holds a few counts of this clone. The chain combines TRBV28 with TRBJ1-2, with 10 positions matching TRBD1. The trim removed 4 bases at V and 13 bases at J, leaving 9 bases unmatched. The germline gives CDR1 MDHEN, CDR2 SYDVKM. CDR3 size: 13 residues. Here the CDR3 reads CASSSGTGALCTF. In DNA form, the CDR3 reads TGTGCCAGCAGTTCCGGGACAGGGGCCTTGTGCACCTTC.

The chain couples TRBV5-4 to TRBJ2-1; 7 bases fit TRBD2. The ends lost 0 bases at V and 2 bases at J; junction bases unmatched: 2. The V gene's germline CDR1 is SGHNT and CDR2 YYREEE (reference sequence). The CDR3 has 15 residues. This CDR3 reads CASSLDRGAYNEQFF. CDR3 coding DNA: TGTGCCAGCAGCTTGGACCGGGGGGCCTACAATGAGCAGTTCTTC.

The rearrangement uses TRBV7-2 and TRBJ2-2; D not resolved. V lost 2 bases, J lost 5 bases, and 6 bases lay in between. This CDR3 spans 13 amino acids. Germline assignment: CDR1 SGHTA and CDR2 FQGNSA. The CDR3 is CASSLILTGELFF. CDR3 bases: TGTGCCAGCAGCTTAATACTTACCGGGGAGCTGTTTTTT.

The rearrangement uses TRBV19 and TRBJ2-5; a weak D match, TRBD1 (6 bases). Germline CDR1 is LNHDA and CDR2 is SQIVND (reference sequence). V was shortened by 7 bases and J by 1 base, with 10 bases between the two germline ends. CDR3 size: 13 residues. This chain's CDR3 is CASKRDTQETQYF. The CDR3 DNA is TGTGCCAGTAAACGGGACACCCAAGAGACCCAGTACTTC.

The chain has TRBV9 and TRBJ1-1, with D unresolved. Germline V gene sequence: CDR1 SGDLS, CDR2 YYNGEE. The CDR3 covers 14 residues. V was pared by 0 bases and J by 4 bases, with 10 bases between. The chain's CDR3 is CASSVDTASTEAFF. The CDR3 region has the DNA TGTGCCAGCAGCGTAGATACGGCCTCCACTGAAGCTTTCTTT.

The chain links TRBV9 to TRBJ2-3, with 8 positions matching TRBD1. J gave up 4 bases and V 4 bases, and 11 bases lay outside the gene matches. The CDR3 spans 16 residues. Germline-derived CDR1 and CDR2 are SGDLS and YYNGEE. CDR3 nucleotide sequence: TGTGCCAGCAGCCCCAGGGGGCGCATGGTTCCAGATACGCAGTATTTT. Encoded protein: CASSPRGRMVPDTQYF.

The gene calls are TRBV18 and TRBJ1-1; D uncertain. Germline CDR1 is KGHSH and CDR2 is LQKENI. Trimming left V 3 bases short and J 1 base short, with 6 bases between. The CDR3 is 13 amino acids. The CDR3 nucleotides are TGTGCCAGCTCACCCCAGGAGAACACTGAAGCTTTCTTT. Protein: CASSPQENTEAFF.

The chain uses TRBV4-2 and TRBJ1-5, with TRBD1 as a possible D gene (5 bases). Between the trimmed V and J ends, which lost 0 bases and 2 bases, there was a span of 14 bases. Germline V gene data show CDR1 as LGHNA and CDR2 as YNFKEQ. The CDR3 consists of 17 residues. The CDR3 DNA is TGTGCCAGCAGCCAAGAAGGATTCCAGGGTGGCAATCAGCCCCAGCATTTT. Its protein product is CASSQEGFQGGNQPQHF.

This chain uses TRBV4-3 with TRBJ2-5, with D uncertain. CDR1 LGHNA and CDR2 YSLEER come from the germline V gene. The CDR3 covers 11 residues. V was pared by 4 bases and J by 5 bases, with 5 bases between. For the CDR3, the DNA is TGCGCCAGCAGCCTTGGGGAGACCCAGTACTTC. It encodes CASSLGETQYF.

This clone was seen a single time. The chain recombines TRBV6-1 with TRBJ1-5; D may be TRBD1 (6 bases). Germline CDR1 and CDR2: MNHNS and SASEGT. The V gene lost 5 bases and the J gene lost 13 bases, with 12 bases spanning the gap. This CDR3 contains 11 residues. CDR3 amino acids: CASSTTGPQHF. The DNA for the CDR3 is TGTGCCAGCAGTACGACAGGACCTCAGCATTTT.

The count of this clone is one. The J gene is TRBJ2-7, the V gene TRBV5-4; 7 bases fit TRBD1. The CDR3 covers 14 residues. V dropped 4 bases and J dropped 2; count of bases not matched to a gene: 6. Germline V gene data show CDR1 as SGHNT and CDR2 as YYREEE (reference sequence). CDR3 sequence reads: CASSAGTATYEQYF. The CDR3 coding sequence is TGTGCCAGCAGCGCCGGGACAGCAACCTACGAGCAGTACTTC.

This chain connects TRBV28 to TRBJ1-3, with D unresolved. The CDR3 contains 14 residues. V lost 6 bases and J lost 4, with 13 bases in between. Germline loops: CDR1 MDHEN, CDR2 SYDVKM. The CDR3 sequence: CASSPEATGNTIYF. The CDR3 region has the DNA TGTGCCAGCAGCCCAGAGGCGACAGGAAACACCATATATTTT.

The chain links TRBV2 to TRBJ1-1; D is unclear. The CDR3 has 10 amino acids. The V end was cut by 2 bases, the J end by 11 bases, with 6 bases between. Germline loops: CDR1 SNHLY, CDR2 FYNNEI. CDR3 nucleotides: TGTGCCAGCAGTGAAATAGGCGCTTTCTTT. Protein product: CASSEIGAFF.

The chain employs TRBV11-2 and TRBJ2-7, with 11 bases identical to TRBD2. The germline CDR1 and CDR2 sequences are SGHAT and FQNNGV. CDR3 length equals 13 residues. Trimming at V came to 9 bases and at J to 4 bases, leaving 5 bases not matched to a gene. CDR3 nucleotides: TGTGCCAGTATAGGACTAGCGGGTTACGAGCAGTACTTC. Protein product: CASIGLAGYEQYF.

This chain joins TRBV28 and TRBJ2-1; no firm D call. The CDR3 covers 14 residues. CDR1 is MDHEN, CDR2 SYDVKM, per germline. Trimming left V 1 base short and J 7 bases short, with 11 bases between. In nucleotides, the CDR3 is TGTGCCAGCAGTTTATCTGGGGTTCTGAATGAGCAGTTCTTC. Translating it yields CASSLSGVLNEQFF. The variable domain in full, completed from reference TRBV28 and TRBJ2-1, reads DVKVTQSSRYLVKRTGEKVFLECVQDMDHENMFWYRQDPGLGLRLIYFSYDVKMKEKGDIPEGYSVSREKKERFSLILESASTNQTSMYLCASSLSGVLNEQFFGPGTRLTVL.

This chain joins TRBV2 and TRBJ2-7, with 7 bases matching TRBD1. This CDR3 is 13 amino acids long. Losses at the gene ends were 11 bases for V and 0 bases for J; bases not matched to a gene: 7. Germline V lookup: CDR1 SNHLY, CDR2 FYNNEI. This chain's CDR3 is CASRDSRSYEQYF. In DNA, the CDR3 is TGTGCCTCCCGGGACAGCCGCTCCTACGAGCAGTACTTC.

This clone was seen once. The rearrangement links TRBV9 to TRBJ1-3; no firm D call. CDR1 and CDR2 (germline): SGDLS, YYNGEE. The CDR3 is 16 residues long. V was pared by 3 bases and J by 0 bases, with 13 bases between. The CDR3 DNA follows: TGTGCCAGCAGCGCATCCGCTGCTGTCTCTGGAAACACCATATATTTT. Translation gives CASSASAAVSGNTIYF.

The chain is built from TRBV5-6 and TRBJ2-1, with a tentative D call TRBD2 (5 bases). The length of the CDR3 is 16 residues. Between the trimmed V and J ends, which lost 4 bases and 0 bases, there was a span of 14 bases. Germline V gives CDR1 SGHDT, CDR2 YYEEEE. The chain's CDR3 is CASSRIRLASYNEQFF. CDR3 in DNA: TGTGCCAGCAGCAGGATAAGGCTAGCCTCCTACAATGAGCAGTTCTTC. Supplemented by reference TRBV5-6 and TRBJ2-1, the full variable domain reads DAGVTQSPTHLIKTRGQQVTLRCSPKSGHDTVSWYQQALGQGPQFIFQYYEEEERQRGNFPDRFSGHQFPNYSSELNVNALLLGDSALYLCASSRIRLASYNEQFFGPGTRLTVL.

V is TRBV5-1 and J is TRBJ2-5; D may be TRBD2 (6 bases). V was cut by 1 base and J by 1 base, with 8 bases left in between. CDR3 length equals 14 residues. Germline V gene data show CDR1 as SGHRS and CDR2 as YFSETQ. The DNA of the CDR3 is TGCGCCAGCAGCTTGTTCGGGGGCCAAGAGACCCAGTACTTC. Protein product: CASSLFGGQETQYF.

This clone was counted a single time. This chain uses TRBV28 with TRBJ2-6; 8 bases are shared with TRBD1. Germline lookup yields CDR1 MDHEN and CDR2 SYDVKM. This CDR3 is 15 amino acids long. With V trimmed by 6 bases and J by 0 bases, 1 base remained unmatched. CDR3 protein: CASRTGGSGANVLTF. The CDR3, as DNA: TGTGCCAGCAGAACAGGGGGCTCTGGGGCCAACGTCCTGACTTTC.

V usage is TRBV5-4 and J usage is TRBJ1-2; 12 nucleotides agree with TRBD1. The CDR3 has 19 amino acids. J lost 5 bases, V lost 0 bases, and 14 bases had no gene match. CDR1 is SGHNT and CDR2 is YYREEE in the germline V gene (reference sequence). CDR3 amino acids: CASSLGLRGQGAIRYGYTF. CDR3 sequence (DNA): TGTGCCAGCAGCTTGGGTCTACGGGGACAGGGGGCAATTCGGTATGGCTACACCTTC. The complete variable domain, with remaining parts taken from reference TRBV5-4 and TRBJ1-2, reads ETGVTQSPTHLIKTRGQQVTLRCSSQSGHNTVSWYQQALGQGPQFIFQYYREEENGRGNFPPRFSGLQFPNYSSELNVNALELDDSALYLCASSLGLRGQGAIRYGYTFGSGTRLTVV.

This chain links TRBV19 with TRBJ2-6; the match to TRBD2 covers 13 bases. V lost 4 bases, J lost 2 bases, and 2 bases stayed unmatched. Germline V gene lookup returns CDR1 LNHDA and CDR2 SQIVND (reference sequence). This CDR3 is built from 17 residues. CDR3 loop: CASSSGLAGAGANVLTF. The DNA of the CDR3 is TGTGCCAGTAGTAGTGGACTAGCGGGAGCTGGGGCCAACGTCCTGACTTTC.

This clone was seen only once. The chain uses TRBV6-1 and TRBJ1-4; 8 positions match TRBD1. CDR3 size: 17 residues. J lost 4 bases, V lost 3 bases, and 10 bases had no gene match. Germline CDR1 reads MNHNS; CDR2 reads SASEGT. This CDR3 reads CASSDPVQGAINEKLFF. DNA of the CDR3: TGTGCCAGCAGTGATCCCGTCCAGGGGGCTATTAATGAAAAACTGTTTTTT.

This clone was seen a few times. The chain carries TRBV5-4 and TRBJ1-2; D is ambiguous. V was cut by 0 bases and J by 3 bases, with 9 bases left in between. This CDR3 has 14 amino acids. Germline V gene lookup returns CDR1 SGHNT and CDR2 YYREEE (reference sequence). CDR3 sequence: CASSLGQVDYGYTF. The CDR3 DNA reads as TGTGCCAGCAGCTTGGGGCAGGTCGACTATGGCTACACCTTC.